The source of this TCR beta chain is a study of early T cells in non-severe SARS-CoV-2 infection. Germline values: CDR1 DFQATT, CDR2 SNEGSKA (reference sequence). This CDR3 has 13 amino acids. Each single cDNA molecule received a unique molecular identifier. One entry per CDR3 protein, called by TCRdb with MiXCR from the 5' RACE reads. Among 95,000 to 100,000 distinct CDR3 sequences listed, roughly 13% were seen once. Sequenced material: whole blood. This chain links TRBV20-1 with TRBJ2-6; TRBD1 matches at 10 bases. This sequence originates from an adult who was a healthcare worker with PCR-confirmed SARS-CoV-2 infection or an uninfected control (not recorded which). CDR3 coding DNA: TGCAGCGCGCTAGGCTTCAGGACAGGGGGGCTGACTTTC. It codes for CSALGFRTGGLTF.